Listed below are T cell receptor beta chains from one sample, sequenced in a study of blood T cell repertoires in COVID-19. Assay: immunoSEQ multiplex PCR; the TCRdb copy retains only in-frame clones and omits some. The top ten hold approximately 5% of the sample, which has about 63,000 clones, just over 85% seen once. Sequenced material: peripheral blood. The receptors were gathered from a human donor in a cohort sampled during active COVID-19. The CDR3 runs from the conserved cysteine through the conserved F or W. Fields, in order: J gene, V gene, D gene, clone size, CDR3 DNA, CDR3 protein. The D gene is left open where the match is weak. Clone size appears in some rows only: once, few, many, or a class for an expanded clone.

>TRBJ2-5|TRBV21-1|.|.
TGTGCCAGCACCGGGAACAGGGGTCGAGAGACCCAGTACTTC
CASTGNRGRETQYF
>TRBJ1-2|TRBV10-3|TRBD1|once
TGTGCCATCAGGGAAGACAGGGGCAACTATGGCTACACCTTC
CAIREDRGNYGYTF
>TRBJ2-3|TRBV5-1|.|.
TGCGCCAGCAGTGGGGGCAGGGGCTCAGATACGCAGTATTTT
CASSGGRGSDTQYF
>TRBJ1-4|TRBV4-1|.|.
TGCGCCAGCAGCCAAGGGACACGGGAGGAAAAACTGTTTTTT
CASSQGTREEKLFF
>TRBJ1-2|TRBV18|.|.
TGTGCCAGCTCACCAGCGACAGAGCTCTATGGCTACACCTTC
CASSPATELYGYTF
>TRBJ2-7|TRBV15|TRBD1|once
TGTGCCACGGGACGGAAGGGGGCGGGCGAGCAGTACTTC
CATGRKGAGEQYF
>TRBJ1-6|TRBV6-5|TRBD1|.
TGTGCCAGCAGGGAGGACAGGGTCTCTGCTTCACCCCTCCACTTT
CASREDRVSASPLHF
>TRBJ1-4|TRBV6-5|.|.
TGTGCCAGCAGTCCCCGACAGGTACCTAATGAAAAACTGTTTTTT
CASSPRQVPNEKLFF
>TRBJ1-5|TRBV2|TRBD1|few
TGTGCCAGCAGTGTGCAGGGGGGTCAGCCCCAGCATTTT
CASSVQGGQPQHF
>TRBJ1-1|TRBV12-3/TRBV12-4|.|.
TGTGCCAGCAGTTTCCCTGGGACTGGCGCTTTCTTT
CASSFPGTGAFF
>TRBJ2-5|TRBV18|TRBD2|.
TGTGCCAGCTCACCCGGGACTAGACAAGAGACCCAGTACTTC
CASSPGTRQETQYF
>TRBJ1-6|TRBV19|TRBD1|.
TGTGCCAGTAGTATCGGGACAGGGGACAGTTCACCCCTCCACTTT
CASSIGTGDSSPLHF
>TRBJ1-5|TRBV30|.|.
TGTGCCTGGAGTGTACGTAGGGGGATTTACCAGCCCCAGCATTTT
CAWSVRRGIYQPQHF
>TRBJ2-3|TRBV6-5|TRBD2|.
TGTGCCAGCAGTTACGGCGGGGGGTACACAGATACGCAGTATTTT
CASSYGGGYTDTQYF
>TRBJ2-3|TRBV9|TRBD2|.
TGTGCCAGCAGCGTTGGGCGGGGGGTGAGCACAGATACGCAGTATTTT
CASSVGRGVSTDTQYF
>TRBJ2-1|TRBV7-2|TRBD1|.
TGTGCCAGCAGCCTCGCACAGGGGGCCTACAATGAGCAGTTCTTC
CASSLAQGAYNEQFF
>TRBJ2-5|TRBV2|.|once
TGTGCCAGCAGTGACAGGGGAGTTAGGGAGACCCAGTACTTC
CASSDRGVRETQYF
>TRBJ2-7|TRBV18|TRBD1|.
TGTGCCAGCTCCCCCAACAGGGGGGTATACGAGCAGTACTTC
CASSPNRGVYEQYF
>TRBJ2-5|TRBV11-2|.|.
TGTGCCAGCAGCTTAGCGGGGAGCGCAATTTCGAGGGGGGAGACCCAGTACTTC
CASSLAGSAISRGETQYF
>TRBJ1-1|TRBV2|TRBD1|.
TGTGCCAGCAGACCCGGGACAGGGGGTTCGAACACTGAAGCTTTCTTT
CASRPGTGGSNTEAFF
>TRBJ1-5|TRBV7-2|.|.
TGTGCCAGCAGCCCCTGGGGGGGACTTGGCAATCAGCCCCAGCATTTT
CASSPWGGLGNQPQHF
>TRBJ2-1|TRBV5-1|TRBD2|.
TGCGCCAGCAGGACGACTAGCGGGGGGAGTTGGGAGCAGTTCTTC
CASRTTSGGSWEQFF
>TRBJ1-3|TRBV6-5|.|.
TGTGCCAGCAGAGCAGGGACAATTGGAAACACCATATATTTT
CASRAGTIGNTIYF
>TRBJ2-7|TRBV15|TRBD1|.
TGTGCCACCAGCAGAGAGAGACAGGGGACCTACGAGCAGTACTTC
CATSRERQGTYEQYF
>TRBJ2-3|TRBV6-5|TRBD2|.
TGTGCCAGCAGTACTAGCGGGAGCACAGATACGCAGTATTTT
CASSTSGSTDTQYF
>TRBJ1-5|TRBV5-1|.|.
TGCGCCAGACTAGGGCGGTATAGCAATCAGCCCCAGCATTTT
CARLGRYSNQPQHF
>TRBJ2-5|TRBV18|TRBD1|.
TGTGCCAGCGCCCGACAGGGGGCATTAGAGGTGGTTCAAGAGACCCAGTACTTC
CASARQGALEVVQETQYF
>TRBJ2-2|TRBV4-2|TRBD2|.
TGTGCCAGCAGCCATTCTAGCGGGGAATCGACCGGGGAGCTGTTTTTT
CASSHSSGESTGELFF
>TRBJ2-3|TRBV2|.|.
TGTGCCAGCACGAGACTCGGCGGGGGCACAGATACGCAGTATTTT
CASTRLGGGTDTQYF
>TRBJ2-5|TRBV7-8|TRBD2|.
TGTGCCAGTAGACTTGGAGGGGCTAGCGGGGAGGAGACCCAGTACTTC
CASRLGGASGEETQYF
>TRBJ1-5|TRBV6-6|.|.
TGTGCCAGCAGGCCCGCAGGGGATCAGCCCCAGCATTTT
CASRPAGDQPQHF
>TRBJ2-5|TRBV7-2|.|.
TGTGCCAGCAGCTTAGAACTAGTTGCGGAGACCCAGTACTTC
CASSLELVAETQYF
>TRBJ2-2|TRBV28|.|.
TGTGCCAGCAGTTTGGCCATGGGTGGGGGAGGCACCGGGGAGCTGTTTTTT
CASSLAMGGGGTGELFF
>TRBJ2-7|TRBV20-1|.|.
TGCAGTGCTAGACCCCAGTACGAGCAGTACTTC
CSARPQYEQYF
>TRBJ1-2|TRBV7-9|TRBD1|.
TGTGCCAGCAGCCCCTCCGGGACAGGGGGAGGCTACACCTTC
CASSPSGTGGGYTF
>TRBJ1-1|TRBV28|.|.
TGTGCCAGCAGTTACAGGGTTGTCACTGAAGCTTTCTTT
CASSYRVVTEAFF
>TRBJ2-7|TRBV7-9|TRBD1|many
TGTGCCAGCAGCTTAGCCGGACAGGCTAAGGAGCAGTACTTC
CASSLAGQAKEQYF
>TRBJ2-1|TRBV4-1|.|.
TGCGCCACGGCGGAGGGGGCGCCCCCCTACAATGAGCAGTTCTTC
CATAEGAPPYNEQFF
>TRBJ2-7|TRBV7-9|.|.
TGTGCCAGCAATATCCAGGAAACCTACGAGCAGTACTTC
CASNIQETYEQYF
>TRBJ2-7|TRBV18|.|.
TGTGCCAGCTCACCTTTCGACAGTTACGAGCAGTACTTC
CASSPFDSYEQYF
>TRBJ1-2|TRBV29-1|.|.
TGCAGCGTTGAGATTAACACCTATGGCTACACCTTC
CSVEINTYGYTF
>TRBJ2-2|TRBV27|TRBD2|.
TGTGCCACCTCCATTGGGGGGGAGACCGGGGAGCTGTTTTTT
CATSIGGETGELFF